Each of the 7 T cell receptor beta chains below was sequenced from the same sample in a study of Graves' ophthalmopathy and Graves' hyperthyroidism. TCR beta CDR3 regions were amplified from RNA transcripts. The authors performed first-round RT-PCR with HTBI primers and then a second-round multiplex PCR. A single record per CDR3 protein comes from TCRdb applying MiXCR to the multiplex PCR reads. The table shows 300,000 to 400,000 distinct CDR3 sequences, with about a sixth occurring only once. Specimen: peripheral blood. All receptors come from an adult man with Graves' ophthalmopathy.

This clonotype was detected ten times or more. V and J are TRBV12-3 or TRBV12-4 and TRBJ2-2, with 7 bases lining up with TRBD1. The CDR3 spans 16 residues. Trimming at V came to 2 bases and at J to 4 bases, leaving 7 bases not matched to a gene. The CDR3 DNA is TGTGCCAGCAGTTTAATCGGCGCAGGGGGCACCGGGGAGCTGTTTTTT. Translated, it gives CASSLIGAGGTGELFF.

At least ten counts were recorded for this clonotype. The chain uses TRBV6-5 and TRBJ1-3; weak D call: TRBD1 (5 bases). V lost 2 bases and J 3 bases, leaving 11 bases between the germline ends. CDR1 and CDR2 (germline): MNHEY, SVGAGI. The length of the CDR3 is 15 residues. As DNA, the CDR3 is TGTGCCAGCAGTTACACAGGAAACAATGGAAACACCATATATTTT. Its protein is CASSYTGNNGNTIYF.

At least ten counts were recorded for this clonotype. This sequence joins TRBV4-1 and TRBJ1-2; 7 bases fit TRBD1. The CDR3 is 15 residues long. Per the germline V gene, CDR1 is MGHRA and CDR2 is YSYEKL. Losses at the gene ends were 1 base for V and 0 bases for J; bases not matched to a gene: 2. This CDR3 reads CASSQAGGTNYGYTF. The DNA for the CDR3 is TGCGCCAGCAGCCAAGCAGGGGGAACTAACTATGGCTACACCTTC.

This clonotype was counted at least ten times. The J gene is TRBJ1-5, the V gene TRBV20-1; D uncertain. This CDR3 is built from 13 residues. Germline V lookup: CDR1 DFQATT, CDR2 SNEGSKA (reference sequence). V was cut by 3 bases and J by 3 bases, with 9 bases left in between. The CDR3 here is CSASEWDNQPQHF. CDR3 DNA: TGCAGTGCTAGCGAATGGGACAATCAGCCCCAGCATTTT.

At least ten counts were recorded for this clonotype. CDR3: CASSDNRGEAFF. The CDR3 nucleotides read TGTGCCAGCAGCGACAACAGGGGAGAAGCTTTCTTT. The genes are TRBV6-1 and TRBJ1-1; 7 nucleotides align to TRBD1. CDR1 and CDR2 from the germline V gene are MNHNS and SASEGT. The CDR3 is 12 amino acids. V shed 6 bases and J 8 bases; nucleotides not matched to a gene: 6.

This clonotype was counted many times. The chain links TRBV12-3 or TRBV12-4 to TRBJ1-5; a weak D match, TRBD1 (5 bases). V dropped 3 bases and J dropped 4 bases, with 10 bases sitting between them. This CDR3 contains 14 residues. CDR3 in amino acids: CASSFLGVNQPQHF. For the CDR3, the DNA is TGTGCCAGCAGTTTTTTAGGGGTGAATCAGCCCCAGCATTTT.

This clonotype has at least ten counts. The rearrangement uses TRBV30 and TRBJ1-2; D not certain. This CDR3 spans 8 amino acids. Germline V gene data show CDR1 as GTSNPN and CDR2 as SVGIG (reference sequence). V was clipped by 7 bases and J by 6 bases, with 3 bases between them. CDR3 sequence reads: CALNGYTF. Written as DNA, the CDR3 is TGTGCCTTGAATGGCTACACCTTC.